Listed below are T cell receptor beta chains from one sample, sequenced in a study of cytotoxic CD8 clonotypes in ibrutinib-treated CLL. Generated by immunoSEQ multiplex PCR, the TCRdb table keeps only in-frame clones and is missing some. The sample consists of 300,000 or so clones, 60% to 80% of them appearing once. The specimen was PBMCs, collected after 36 months of ibrutinib treatment. The receptors here all came from a human donor with chronic lymphocytic leukemia. Both conserved end residues are part of each CDR3. D genes are given only for firm matches. Rows give clone size only sometimes, using once, few, many, or a class for an expanded clone.

D gene	V gene	J gene	clone size	CDR3 length	CDR3 DNA	CDR3 protein
TRBD2	TRBV4-1	TRBJ2-5	NA	17	TGCGCCAGCAGCAGCAGGACTAGAGGAAGGGACCTGGAGACCCAGTACTTC	CASSSRTRGRDLETQYF
TRBD1	TRBV7-9	TRBJ2-7	NA	16	TGTGCCAGCAGCTTAGTGTCCTGGGACAGGGGCTACGAGCAGTACTTC	CASSLVSWDRGYEQYF
NA	TRBV6-5	TRBJ2-6	NA	14	TGTGCCAGCCGAGGGATGTTTGGGGCCAACGTCCTGACTTTC	CASRGMFGANVLTF
TRBD1	TRBV2	TRBJ2-3	NA	15	TGTGCCAGCAGTTACAGGACAGGGCGCACAGATACGCAGTATTTT	CASSYRTGRTDTQYF
NA	TRBV28	TRBJ2-2	once	15	TGTGCCAGCAGTTTGGCAGGGCCGAACACCGGGGAGCTGTTTTTT	CASSLAGPNTGELFF
NA	TRBV4-3	TRBJ1-2	NA	16	TGCGCCAGCAGCCAAGAGGGTCACAGCGACAACTATGGCTACACCTTC	CASSQEGHSDNYGYTF
NA	TRBV5-1	TRBJ2-5	NA	11	TGCGCCAGCAGCCTTTCGGGGACCCAGTACTTC	CASSLSGTQYF
NA	TRBV5-1	TRBJ2-2	few	15	TGCGCCAGCAGCTTGGTTGCGGGCGGGACCGGGGAGCTGTTTTTT	CASSLVAGGTGELFF
TRBD2	TRBV11-2	TRBJ2-1	NA	15	TGTGCCAGCAGCGGGGGGACTAGCGGGAGAAATGAGCAGTTCTTC	CASSGGTSGRNEQFF
TRBD2	TRBV5-4	TRBJ2-3	NA	16	TGTGCCAGCAGCTTGGCGGCGGGAGGGCTCACAGATACGCAGTATTTT	CASSLAAGGLTDTQYF
NA	TRBV21-1	TRBJ1-4	NA	11	TGTGCCAGCTCAAATTCGCCGGGACAGGGTTTT	CASSNSPGQGF
NA	TRBV9	TRBJ2-7	few	12	TGTGCCAGCAGCAGGGGAACCCACGAGCAGTACTTC	CASSRGTHEQYF
TRBD2	TRBV5-1	TRBJ2-2	NA	16	TGCGCCAGCAGCTTTTTGACTAGCGGGGCGACCGGGGAGCTGTTTTTT	CASSFLTSGATGELFF
TRBD1	TRBV2	TRBJ1-4	NA	16	TGTGCCAGCAGTGCTGAGACAGGGATGTGGAATGAAAAACTGTTTTTT	CASSAETGMWNEKLFF
NA	TRBV27	TRBJ2-2	NA	14	TGTGCCAGCAGTTTACTTGGATCCACCGGGGAGCTGTTTTTT	CASSLLGSTGELFF
NA	TRBV4-1	TRBJ2-7	NA	14	TGCGCCAGCAGCCAAGTGGGAGAATATTACGAGCAGTACTTC	CASSQVGEYYEQYF
NA	TRBV11-1	TRBJ2-5	NA	18	TGTGCCAGCAGCTTAACTTTCTCGAACGGACTAATACAAGAGACCCAGTACTTC	CASSLTFSNGLIQETQYF
NA	TRBV6-6	TRBJ1-2	NA	14	TGTGCCAGCAGTCCAACAGGGATAACCTATGGCTACACCTTC	CASSPTGITYGYTF
NA	TRBV7-8	TRBJ2-5	NA	14	TGTGCCAGCAGCTTAGGTCCCTCAGGGGAGACCCAGTACTTC	CASSLGPSGETQYF
NA	TRBV7-6	TRBJ2-3	NA	14	TGTGCCAGCAGCTTAGAAGTGGGACCCCTTACGCAGTATTTT	CASSLEVGPLTQYF
NA	TRBV18	TRBJ1-5	NA	14	TGTGCCAGCTCACCAAAGAGGCTCCATCAGCCCCAGCATTTT	CASSPKRLHQPQHF
TRBD1	TRBV18	TRBJ2-5	NA	15	TGTGCCAGCTCACCTTCGACAGGGCGTGGGGAGACCCAGTACTTC	CASSPSTGRGETQYF
NA	TRBV4-1	TRBJ2-7	NA	15	TGCGCCAGCAGCCAAGCTTGGCCTAGCTCCTACGAGCAGTACTTC	CASSQAWPSSYEQYF
NA	TRBV20-1	TRBJ1-1	NA	11	TGCAGGCCTCAGGTGAACACTGAAGCTTTCTTT	CRPQVNTEAFF